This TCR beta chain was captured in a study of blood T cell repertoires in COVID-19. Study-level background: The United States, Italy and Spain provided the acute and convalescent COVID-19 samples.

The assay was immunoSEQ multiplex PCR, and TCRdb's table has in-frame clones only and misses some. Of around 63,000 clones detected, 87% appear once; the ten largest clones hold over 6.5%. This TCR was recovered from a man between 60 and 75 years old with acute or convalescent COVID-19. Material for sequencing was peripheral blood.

The CDR3 protein is CASSESRGEGTGELFF. The CDR3, as DNA: TGCGCCAGCAGTGAGTCGAGGGGGGAGGGCACCGGGGAGCTGTTTTTT. The V and J genes are TRBV10-1 and TRBJ2-2, with TRBD2 as a possible D gene (7 bases). This CDR3 is 16 amino acids long. CDR1 and CDR2 (germline): WNHNN, SYGVQD (reference sequence). Trimming stripped 0 bases from V and 4 bases from J, with 12 bases between.